This T cell receptor (beta chain) was documented in a study of blood T cells in healthy people across ages. A second roughly 6 to 12 cycle PCR used barcoded and J-beta primers. TCRdb reanalysed the 5' RACE reads using MiXCR and keeps one entry per CDR3 protein. The table lists some 780,000 distinct CDR3 sequences, roughly 50% of them singletons, with roughly 25% in the top ten. Trimming pared 0 bases from V and 6 bases from J, leaving 13 bases between. The germline V gene encodes CDR1 SGDLS and CDR2 YYNGEE. There are 15 residues in the CDR3. Sequencing used blood. The source is a man aged 35 to 55 in good health. The chain combines TRBV9 with TRBJ2-1; D is undetermined. The CDR3: CASSVVGSLTNEQFF. In DNA, the CDR3 is TGTGCCAGCAGCGTAGTGGGGTCGTTAACCAATGAGCAGTTCTTC.